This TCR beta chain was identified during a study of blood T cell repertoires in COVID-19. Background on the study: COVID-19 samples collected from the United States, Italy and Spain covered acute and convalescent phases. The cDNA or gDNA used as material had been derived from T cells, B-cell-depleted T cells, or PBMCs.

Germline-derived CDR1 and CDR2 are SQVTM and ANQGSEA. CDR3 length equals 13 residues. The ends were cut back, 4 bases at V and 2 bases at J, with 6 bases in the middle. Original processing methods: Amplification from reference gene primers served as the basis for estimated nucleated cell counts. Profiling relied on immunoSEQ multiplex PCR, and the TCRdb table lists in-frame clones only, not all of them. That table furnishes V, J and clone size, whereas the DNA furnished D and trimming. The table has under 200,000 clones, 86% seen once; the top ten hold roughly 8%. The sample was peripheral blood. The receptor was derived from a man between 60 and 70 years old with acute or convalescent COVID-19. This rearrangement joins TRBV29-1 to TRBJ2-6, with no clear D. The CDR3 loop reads CSVVWPGANVLTF. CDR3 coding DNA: TGCAGCGTTGTATGGCCTGGGGCCAACGTCCTGACTTTC.